The clone carrying this T cell receptor beta chain has a handful of counts. The antigen is undetermined. All of the isolated RNA was reverse transcribed, so expressed TCRB transcripts were sequenced. TCRdb's copy holds only in-frame clones and misses some; the assay was immunoSEQ multiplex PCR. The sample includes approximately 270,000 clones, around an eighth of them seen just once. The CDR3 is 15 amino acids. V was clipped by 2 bases and J by 0 bases; unmatched bases: 4. Germline V gene data show CDR1 as SGHNT and CDR2 as YYREEE (reference sequence). These data come from a study of beta chain features in type 1 diabetes. Study-wide results and limits: TCRB CDR3s from Type 1 diabetes patients were moderately but significantly shorter in all four CD4+ subsets.

The sequencing input was naive CD4+ T cells from blood. This clonotype was obtained from a man younger than 45 with type 1 diabetes. The chain is built from TRBV5-4 and TRBJ1-1; the match to TRBD1 covers 7 bases. This CDR3 reads CASSFSGTVNTEAFF. The CDR3 DNA is TGTGCCAGCAGCTTTTCCGGGACAGTGAACACTGAAGCTTTCTTT.